Listed below are T cell receptor beta chains from one sample, sequenced in a study of shared clonotypes between healthy human individuals. This table comes from immunoSEQ multiplex PCR, and its TCRdb copy is limited to in-frame clones, with some not included. The table shows about 680,000 clones, with approximately 79% occurring only once. Sequencing used memory CD4+ T cells sorted from blood. These receptors all stem from a young woman in good health. Both conserved end residues are part of each CDR3. D genes are given only for firm matches. The size entry is marked missing in some rows and otherwise reads once, few, many or a size class.

j_call d_call clone_size v_call cdr3_nt cdr3_aa
TRBJ2-1 TRBD2 . TRBV5-1 TGCGCCAGCAGCCGAGGGACTAGCAATGAGCAGTTCTTC CASSRGTSNEQFF
TRBJ2-5 . once TRBV9 TGTGCCAGCAGCGTAGTCCGGGGGCCCCAAGAGACCCAGTACTTC CASSVVRGPQETQYF
TRBJ2-2 . . TRBV1 TGCACCAGCAGCCAAGATATGGGAAGAAACACCGGGGAGCTGTTTTTT CTSSQDMGRNTGELFF
TRBJ2-5 . . TRBV7-9 TGTGCCAGCAGCTTAGGAGGGGTCCAAGAGACCCAGTACTTC CASSLGGVQETQYF
TRBJ1-2 . . TRBV28 TGTGCCAGCAGTTCTCCCCGGACAGCTAACTATGGCTACACCTTC CASSSPRTANYGYTF
TRBJ1-1 . once TRBV28 TGTGCCAGCAGACTTGGACAGACGAACACTGAAGCTTTCTTT CASRLGQTNTEAFF
TRBJ1-2 . . TRBV5-1 TGCGCCAGCAGCTTGGACCAGGATGTGTGGAGTGGCTACACCTTC CASSLDQDVWSGYTF
TRBJ1-1 . . TRBV7-2 TGTGCCAGCAGCCGCGGACAGATGAACACTGAAGCTTTCTTT CASSRGQMNTEAFF
TRBJ2-4 TRBD1 . TRBV6-6 TGTGCCAGCAGTTACTCGACAGGGATCGGAAACATTCAGTACTTC CASSYSTGIGNIQYF
TRBJ2-7 TRBD2 . TRBV7-2 TGTGCCAGCAGCCCGCAAGCGCGGGAGCTCTACGAGCAGTACTTC CASSPQARELYEQYF
TRBJ1-1 . . TRBV5-1 TGCGCCAGCAGCTTCAGTAAGAACACTGAAGCTTTCTTT CASSFSKNTEAFF
TRBJ1-5 TRBD1 . TRBV28 TGTGCCAGCAGCATAGACAGGGGGTCACCCCGCAATCAGCCCCAGCATTTT CASSIDRGSPRNQPQHF
TRBJ2-3 . . TRBV9 TGTGCCAGCAGCGTGGGGGGCGGGAACACAGATACGCAGTATTTT CASSVGGGNTDTQYF
TRBJ2-7 TRBD1 . TRBV6-1 TGTGCCAGCAAGGGGACAGGGGCCTACGAGCAGTACTTC CASKGTGAYEQYF
TRBJ2-2 TRBD2 . TRBV5-1 TGCGCCAGCAGCTTGGTGCGGGAGACCACCGGGGAGCTGTTTTTT CASSLVRETTGELFF
TRBJ2-5 . . TRBV7-9 TGTGCCAGCAGCTTAAGCGGGACAGCGACTCAAGAGACCCAGTACTTC CASSLSGTATQETQYF
TRBJ2-5 . . TRBV6-6 TGTGCCAGCAGTAACCGGGACCCGACCCAGTACTTC CASSNRDPTQYF
TRBJ2-5 TRBD1 . TRBV28 TGTGCCAGCGGAAACAGGGGGCGAGAGACCCAGTACTTC CASGNRGRETQYF
TRBJ2-7 . . TRBV11-2 TGTGCCAGCAGAAAGGTAGCGGAGGTCTACGAGCAGTACTTC CASRKVAEVYEQYF
TRBJ2-1 . . TRBV5-1 TGCGCCAGCAGCTTTAGTACGGGACCTGAGCAGTTCTTC CASSFSTGPEQFF
TRBJ1-2 . many TRBV6-6 TGTGCCAGCACTATACAGGGCTATGGCTACACCTTC CASTIQGYGYTF
TRBJ2-1 TRBD2 . TRBV30 TGTGCCTGGAGGGCGGGAGGGCCTAGGAATGAGCAGTTCTTC CAWRAGGPRNEQFF
TRBJ2-2 TRBD2 few TRBV11-1 TGTGCCAGCAGCCACGGGACTAGCGGGTCCGGGGAGCTGTTTTTT CASSHGTSGSGELFF
TRBJ2-2 . . TRBV7-9 TGTGCCAGCAGACCACCTGGCTTTATCCTTGGCACCGGGGAGCTGTTTTTT CASRPPGFILGTGELFF
TRBJ1-1 . . TRBV5-1 TGCGCCAGCAGCTTGGCTTTGGGAGGTAGCACTGAAGCTTTCTTT CASSLALGGSTEAFF
TRBJ2-1 TRBD2 . TRBV6-1 TGTGCCAGCAGTGAACACCGAGCGGGAGTTTACAATGAGCAGTTCTTC CASSEHRAGVYNEQFF
TRBJ2-1 . few TRBV19 TGTGCCAGTACCGCAATGCCGGGACCTTATGAGCAGTTCTTC CASTAMPGPYEQFF
TRBJ2-7 TRBD1 . TRBV29-1 TGCAGCGTTACCCAACAGGGGAACTACGAGCAGTACTTC CSVTQQGNYEQYF
TRBJ2-7 . few TRBV6-5 TGTGCCAGCGCTCAGAGCGGCACCTCCTACGAGCAGTACTTC CASAQSGTSYEQYF
TRBJ1-3 TRBD1 . TRBV11-2 TGTGCCAGCAGCTTAAGGTTGGGGACAGGCCTCTCTGGAAACACCATATATTTT CASSLRLGTGLSGNTIYF
TRBJ2-2 TRBD2 few TRBV5-1 TGCGCCAGCAGTAAAGCGGGAACCACCGGGGAGCTGTTTTTT CASSKAGTTGELFF
TRBJ1-2 . . TRBV5-1 TGCGCCAGCAGCTTGGCCGTCACCTTAAACTATGGCTACACCTTC CASSLAVTLNYGYTF
TRBJ1-1 . . TRBV6-6 TGTGCCAGCAGTCCGACAGTGAACACTGAAGCTTTCTTT CASSPTVNTEAFF
TRBJ1-1 . . TRBV11-2 TGTGCCAGCAGCTTAGCCTCAGGTGACTACACTGAAGCTTTCTTT CASSLASGDYTEAFF
TRBJ2-7 TRBD1 . TRBV15 TGTGCCACCAGCAGAGCGACAGGGGTGTACGAGCAGTACTTC CATSRATGVYEQYF
TRBJ2-3 TRBD2 once TRBV6-5 TGTGCCAGCAGTTATCGAGCGGGAGTTAGCACAGATACGCAGTATTTT CASSYRAGVSTDTQYF
TRBJ1-1 TRBD1 few TRBV2 TGTGCCAGCAGCGGGGACAGTATCGTAGAAGCTTTCTTT CASSGDSIVEAFF
TRBJ2-1 . . TRBV7-6 TGTGCCAGCAGCTTCGTCGGGGGAACCTACAATGAGCAGTTCTTC CASSFVGGTYNEQFF
TRBJ2-7 TRBD2 . TRBV11-2 TGTGCCAGCAGCTTAAATATGCTAGCGGGAGCCTACGAGCAGTACTTC CASSLNMLAGAYEQYF
TRBJ2-2 . once TRBV11-3 TGTGCCAGCAAGGGTTCCGGGGAGCTGTTTTTT CASKGSGELFF
TRBJ2-1 . . TRBV19 TGTGCCAGTAGTATGAACGGAGCAGAGGAGCAGTTCTTC CASSMNGAEEQFF
TRBJ1-1 . . TRBV4-2 TGTGCCAGCAGCCCCCCTCTGAACACTGAAGCTTTCTTT CASSPPLNTEAFF
TRBJ2-7 . . TRBV7-3 TGTGCCAGCAGCCCTCCAGGAGGGATGGGCTCCTACGAGCAGTACTTC CASSPPGGMGSYEQYF